Each of the 17 T cell receptor beta chains below was sequenced from the same sample in a study of blood T cell repertoires in COVID-19 (dated by TCRdb to 2018 to 2020). Library preparation used the immunoSEQ multiplex PCR assay. What TCRdb holds here is the immuneACCESS table cut down to in-frame rearrangements. Part of the clones is not present; checked against another copy, under half of the missing clones reflect an unresolved V gene, and the others are unexplained. In this sample the table shows about 300,000 clones, roughly nine tenths of which occur a single time. 2.5% to 3.5% of the sample rests with the top ten. Sequences were obtained from PBMCs or T cells enriched from blood (not recorded which). These receptors all come from a woman aged 50 to 65 who had been exposed to COVID-19.

This clone has a single count. V and J are TRBV5-1 and TRBJ2-3; D is perhaps TRBD1 (6 bases). This CDR3 region has 15 residues. Germline CDR1 SGHRS, CDR2 YFSETQ. V was trimmed by 1 base and J by 4 bases, leaving 13 bases between them. CDR3: CASSLNGEGADTQYF. The CDR3 bases are TGCGCCAGCAGCTTGAATGGTGAGGGGGCAGATACGCAGTATTTT.

The V gene is TRBV27, the J gene TRBJ1-2; the D is unclear. The ends were cut back, 7 bases at V and 1 base at J, with 10 bases in the middle. CDR3 length: 13 amino acids. CDR1 is MNHEY and CDR2 is SMNVEV in the germline V gene (reference sequence). CDR3: CASKQAVNYGYTF. CDR3 coding DNA: TGTGCCAGCAAGCAGGCAGTTAACTATGGCTACACCTTC.

The chain combines TRBV20-1 with TRBJ2-7; 8 positions agree with TRBD2. The trim removed 3 bases at V and 6 bases at J, leaving 16 bases unmatched. CDR1 is DFQATT and CDR2 is SNEGSKA in the germline V gene (reference sequence). The CDR3 sequence is 16 residues long. Here the CDR3 reads CSASFAGGAGASEQYF. CDR3 DNA sequence: TGCAGTGCTAGTTTTGCCGGGGGGGCTGGTGCCAGCGAGCAGTACTTC.

The chain combines TRBV6-4 with TRBJ2-4; D may be TRBD2 (6 bases). The length of the CDR3 is 17 residues. V lost 7 bases, J lost 0 bases, and 19 bases lay in between. The germline V gene encodes CDR1 MRHNA and CDR2 SNTAGT. This CDR3 is CASNPGLKTLAKNIQYF. As DNA, the CDR3 is TGTGCCAGCAATCCGGGACTTAAGACTCTAGCCAAAAACATTCAGTACTTC.

The chain joins TRBV2 to TRBJ1-5; no clear D gene. The CDR3 runs 15 residues. The V and J ends lost 4 bases and 1 base respectively, with 11 bases between them. Germline CDR1 is SNHLY and CDR2 is FYNNEI. The CDR3 nucleotides are TGTGCCAGCAGTGTAGAGGGTAGGAGCAATCAGCCCCAGCATTTT. Its translation: CASSVEGRSNQPQHF.

V is TRBV20-1 and J is TRBJ1-5; D is perhaps TRBD1 (6 bases). From germline, CDR1 is DFQATT and CDR2 SNEGSKA (reference sequence). V lost 3 bases, J lost 6 bases, and 18 bases lay in between. CDR3 length: 15 amino acids. The CDR3, as DNA: TGCAGTGCTAGTGTTGGCGACAGGATGGTTCAGCCCCAGCATTTT. It specifies CSASVGDRMVQPQHF.

The rearrangement uses TRBV30 and TRBJ1-4; no clear D gene. The germline CDR1 and CDR2 sequences are GTSNPN and SVGIG (reference sequence). CDR3 length: 14 amino acids. Deletions cut 3 bases from V and 4 bases from J, with 12 bases between. CDR3 in amino acids: CAWRVATRNEKLFF. CDR3 DNA sequence: TGTGCCTGGAGGGTAGCGACCCGTAATGAAAAACTGTTTTTT.

This chain links TRBV7-9 with TRBJ1-5; the match to TRBD1 covers 7 bases. After removal of 7 bases from V and 0 bases from J, the junction contained 6 bases not matched to a gene. Germline V gives CDR1 SEHNR, CDR2 FQNEAQ (reference sequence). This CDR3 is 15 amino acids long. Here the CDR3 DNA reads TGTGCCAGCACCCTAGGGACAGCTAGCAATCAGCCCCAGCATTTT. As protein: CASTLGTASNQPQHF.

This clone has only a few counts. This sequence joins TRBV5-5 and TRBJ2-5, with 7 bases identical to TRBD1. Trimming cost V 4 bases and J 4 bases; bases outside gene matches: 4. The CDR3 is made up of 13 amino acids. Germline assignment: CDR1 SGHKS and CDR2 YYEKEE (reference sequence). In DNA, the CDR3 is TGTGCCAGCAGCCCGACAGGGTTAGAGACCCAGTACTTC. Amino acid sequence: CASSPTGLETQYF.

J is TRBJ1-3 and V is TRBV6-6; D gene unclear. Per the germline V gene, CDR1 is MNHNY and CDR2 is SVGAGI (reference sequence). The ends were cut back, 5 bases at V and 2 bases at J, with 22 bases in the middle. CDR3 length equals 18 residues. The chain's CDR3 is CASSRAGNSNIPGNTIYF. The CDR3 DNA sequence: TGTGCCAGCAGTCGGGCAGGTAACTCCAACATCCCTGGAAACACCATATATTTT.

The rearrangement uses TRBV5-5 and TRBJ2-7; D perhaps matches TRBD2 (6 bases). CDR1 SGHKS and CDR2 YYEKEE come from the germline V gene (reference sequence). CDR3 length: 16 residues. Trimming pared 5 bases from V and 6 bases from J, leaving 24 bases between. In nucleotides, the CDR3 is TGTGCCAGCAGTCAGCGTCAGGAGGGAAGGACACGCGAGCAGTACTTC. The encoded protein is CASSQRQEGRTREQYF.

This chain connects TRBV21-1 to TRBJ1-4; the table assigns TRBD1, which was not confirmed against the DNA. TRBV21-1 corresponds to a pseudogene. The CDR3 is made up of 15 amino acids. CDR3 bases: TGTGCCAGCAGCAATCGGACAGGGGAGAACGAAAAACTGTTTTTT. It translates to CASSNRTGENEKLFF.

The chain has TRBV7-6 and TRBJ2-2; 10 nucleotides line up with TRBD2. This CDR3 region has 16 residues. CDR1 and CDR2 from the germline V gene are SGHVS and FNYEAQ. V shed 5 bases and J 0 bases; nucleotides not matched to a gene: 3. DNA of the CDR3: TGTGCCAGCAGCAATAGCGGGGGGCCGAACACCGGGGAGCTGTTTTTT. Translating gives CASSNSGGPNTGELFF.

This clone has more than one count but fewer than ten. The J gene is TRBJ1-2, the V gene TRBV11-2, with TRBD1 matching over 7 bases. The CDR3 totals 15 residues. Looked up from germline, CDR1 is SGHAT and CDR2 is FQNNGV. The V and J ends lost 1 base and 3 bases, in that order; junction bases with no gene match: 5. CDR3 nucleotides: TGTGCCAGCAGCTTAGCCCCGACAGGGTACTATGGCTACACCTTC. Translation gives CASSLAPTGYYGYTF. The variable domain in full, completed from reference TRBV11-2 and TRBJ1-2, reads EAGVAQSPRYKIIEKRQSVAFWCNPISGHATLYWYQQILGQGPKLLIQFQNNGVVDDSQLPKDRFSAERLKGVDSTLKIQPAKLEDSAVYLCASSLAPTGYYGYTFGSGTRLTVV.

Many counts were recorded for this clone. The chain has TRBV7-9 and TRBJ1-4; no firm D call. The ends were cut back, 3 bases at V and 3 bases at J, with 11 bases in the middle. The CDR3 runs 15 residues. Germline assignment: CDR1 SEHNR and CDR2 FQNEAQ (reference sequence). CDR3 sequence: CASSLDGGPNEKLFF. CDR3 coding DNA: TGTGCCAGCAGCTTGGACGGCGGGCCTAATGAAAAACTGTTTTTT.

This chain links TRBV27 with TRBJ1-1; no definite D call. Per germline, CDR1 MNHEY and CDR2 SMNVEV (reference sequence). The CDR3 is made up of 13 amino acids. The ends were cut back, 10 bases at V and 0 bases at J, with 12 bases in the middle. CDR3 in amino acids: CAKWEGMNTEAFF. CDR3 nucleotides: TGTGCCAAATGGGAGGGAATGAACACTGAAGCTTTCTTT.

V is TRBV6-5 and J is TRBJ2-7; 11 bases line up with TRBD2. The length of the CDR3 is 14 residues. CDR1 MNHEY and CDR2 SVGAGI come from the germline V gene. After removal of 6 bases from V and 4 bases from J, the junction contained 5 bases not matched to a gene. The CDR3 coding sequence is TGTGCCAGCAGCCGACTAGCGGGGTCTTACGAGCAGTACTTC. It specifies CASSRLAGSYEQYF.